This entry is about one TCR beta chain. The antigen is unknown. The data stem from a study of shared clonotypes between healthy human individuals. About the research overall: A donor's plate count was three for CD4 naive and three for CD4 memory; CD8 naive had two and CD8 memory one.

Study-level points and caveats: Relative to memory subsets, naive subsets generally showed larger estimated richness. Among non-shared clonotypes, generation probabilities were lower than among those shared by all four donors.

A deep-level run was used for the assay. Using immunoSEQ multiplex PCR, the repertoire was profiled, and TCRdb retains in-frame clones only, with some absent. This sample has about 2.4 million clones, with 80% to 95% found just once. J lost 4 bases, V lost 4 bases, and 9 bases had no gene match. The CDR3 consists of 16 residues. Germline CDR1 and CDR2: SGHRS and YFSETQ. What was sequenced was naive CD4+ T cells from PBMCs. The subset is: CD45RA+ positively selected. The TCR was taken from a man aged 18 to 29 in good health. Some clones in this sample may be carry-over from other donors' samples. The gene calls are TRBV5-1 and TRBJ2-7; TRBD2 aligns across 12 bases. CDR3 in DNA: TGCGCCAGCAGCCCAGCTCGGACTAGCGGGAAATACGAGCAGTACTTC. Protein sequence: CASSPARTSGKYEQYF. Based on the CDR3 plus reference TRBV5-1 and TRBJ2-7, the full variable domain is KAGVTQTPRYLIKTRGQQVTLSCSPISGHRSVSWYQQTPGQGLQFLFEYFSETQRNKGNFPGRFSGRQFSNSRSEMNVSTLELGDSALYLCASSPARTSGKYEQYFGPGTRLTVT.